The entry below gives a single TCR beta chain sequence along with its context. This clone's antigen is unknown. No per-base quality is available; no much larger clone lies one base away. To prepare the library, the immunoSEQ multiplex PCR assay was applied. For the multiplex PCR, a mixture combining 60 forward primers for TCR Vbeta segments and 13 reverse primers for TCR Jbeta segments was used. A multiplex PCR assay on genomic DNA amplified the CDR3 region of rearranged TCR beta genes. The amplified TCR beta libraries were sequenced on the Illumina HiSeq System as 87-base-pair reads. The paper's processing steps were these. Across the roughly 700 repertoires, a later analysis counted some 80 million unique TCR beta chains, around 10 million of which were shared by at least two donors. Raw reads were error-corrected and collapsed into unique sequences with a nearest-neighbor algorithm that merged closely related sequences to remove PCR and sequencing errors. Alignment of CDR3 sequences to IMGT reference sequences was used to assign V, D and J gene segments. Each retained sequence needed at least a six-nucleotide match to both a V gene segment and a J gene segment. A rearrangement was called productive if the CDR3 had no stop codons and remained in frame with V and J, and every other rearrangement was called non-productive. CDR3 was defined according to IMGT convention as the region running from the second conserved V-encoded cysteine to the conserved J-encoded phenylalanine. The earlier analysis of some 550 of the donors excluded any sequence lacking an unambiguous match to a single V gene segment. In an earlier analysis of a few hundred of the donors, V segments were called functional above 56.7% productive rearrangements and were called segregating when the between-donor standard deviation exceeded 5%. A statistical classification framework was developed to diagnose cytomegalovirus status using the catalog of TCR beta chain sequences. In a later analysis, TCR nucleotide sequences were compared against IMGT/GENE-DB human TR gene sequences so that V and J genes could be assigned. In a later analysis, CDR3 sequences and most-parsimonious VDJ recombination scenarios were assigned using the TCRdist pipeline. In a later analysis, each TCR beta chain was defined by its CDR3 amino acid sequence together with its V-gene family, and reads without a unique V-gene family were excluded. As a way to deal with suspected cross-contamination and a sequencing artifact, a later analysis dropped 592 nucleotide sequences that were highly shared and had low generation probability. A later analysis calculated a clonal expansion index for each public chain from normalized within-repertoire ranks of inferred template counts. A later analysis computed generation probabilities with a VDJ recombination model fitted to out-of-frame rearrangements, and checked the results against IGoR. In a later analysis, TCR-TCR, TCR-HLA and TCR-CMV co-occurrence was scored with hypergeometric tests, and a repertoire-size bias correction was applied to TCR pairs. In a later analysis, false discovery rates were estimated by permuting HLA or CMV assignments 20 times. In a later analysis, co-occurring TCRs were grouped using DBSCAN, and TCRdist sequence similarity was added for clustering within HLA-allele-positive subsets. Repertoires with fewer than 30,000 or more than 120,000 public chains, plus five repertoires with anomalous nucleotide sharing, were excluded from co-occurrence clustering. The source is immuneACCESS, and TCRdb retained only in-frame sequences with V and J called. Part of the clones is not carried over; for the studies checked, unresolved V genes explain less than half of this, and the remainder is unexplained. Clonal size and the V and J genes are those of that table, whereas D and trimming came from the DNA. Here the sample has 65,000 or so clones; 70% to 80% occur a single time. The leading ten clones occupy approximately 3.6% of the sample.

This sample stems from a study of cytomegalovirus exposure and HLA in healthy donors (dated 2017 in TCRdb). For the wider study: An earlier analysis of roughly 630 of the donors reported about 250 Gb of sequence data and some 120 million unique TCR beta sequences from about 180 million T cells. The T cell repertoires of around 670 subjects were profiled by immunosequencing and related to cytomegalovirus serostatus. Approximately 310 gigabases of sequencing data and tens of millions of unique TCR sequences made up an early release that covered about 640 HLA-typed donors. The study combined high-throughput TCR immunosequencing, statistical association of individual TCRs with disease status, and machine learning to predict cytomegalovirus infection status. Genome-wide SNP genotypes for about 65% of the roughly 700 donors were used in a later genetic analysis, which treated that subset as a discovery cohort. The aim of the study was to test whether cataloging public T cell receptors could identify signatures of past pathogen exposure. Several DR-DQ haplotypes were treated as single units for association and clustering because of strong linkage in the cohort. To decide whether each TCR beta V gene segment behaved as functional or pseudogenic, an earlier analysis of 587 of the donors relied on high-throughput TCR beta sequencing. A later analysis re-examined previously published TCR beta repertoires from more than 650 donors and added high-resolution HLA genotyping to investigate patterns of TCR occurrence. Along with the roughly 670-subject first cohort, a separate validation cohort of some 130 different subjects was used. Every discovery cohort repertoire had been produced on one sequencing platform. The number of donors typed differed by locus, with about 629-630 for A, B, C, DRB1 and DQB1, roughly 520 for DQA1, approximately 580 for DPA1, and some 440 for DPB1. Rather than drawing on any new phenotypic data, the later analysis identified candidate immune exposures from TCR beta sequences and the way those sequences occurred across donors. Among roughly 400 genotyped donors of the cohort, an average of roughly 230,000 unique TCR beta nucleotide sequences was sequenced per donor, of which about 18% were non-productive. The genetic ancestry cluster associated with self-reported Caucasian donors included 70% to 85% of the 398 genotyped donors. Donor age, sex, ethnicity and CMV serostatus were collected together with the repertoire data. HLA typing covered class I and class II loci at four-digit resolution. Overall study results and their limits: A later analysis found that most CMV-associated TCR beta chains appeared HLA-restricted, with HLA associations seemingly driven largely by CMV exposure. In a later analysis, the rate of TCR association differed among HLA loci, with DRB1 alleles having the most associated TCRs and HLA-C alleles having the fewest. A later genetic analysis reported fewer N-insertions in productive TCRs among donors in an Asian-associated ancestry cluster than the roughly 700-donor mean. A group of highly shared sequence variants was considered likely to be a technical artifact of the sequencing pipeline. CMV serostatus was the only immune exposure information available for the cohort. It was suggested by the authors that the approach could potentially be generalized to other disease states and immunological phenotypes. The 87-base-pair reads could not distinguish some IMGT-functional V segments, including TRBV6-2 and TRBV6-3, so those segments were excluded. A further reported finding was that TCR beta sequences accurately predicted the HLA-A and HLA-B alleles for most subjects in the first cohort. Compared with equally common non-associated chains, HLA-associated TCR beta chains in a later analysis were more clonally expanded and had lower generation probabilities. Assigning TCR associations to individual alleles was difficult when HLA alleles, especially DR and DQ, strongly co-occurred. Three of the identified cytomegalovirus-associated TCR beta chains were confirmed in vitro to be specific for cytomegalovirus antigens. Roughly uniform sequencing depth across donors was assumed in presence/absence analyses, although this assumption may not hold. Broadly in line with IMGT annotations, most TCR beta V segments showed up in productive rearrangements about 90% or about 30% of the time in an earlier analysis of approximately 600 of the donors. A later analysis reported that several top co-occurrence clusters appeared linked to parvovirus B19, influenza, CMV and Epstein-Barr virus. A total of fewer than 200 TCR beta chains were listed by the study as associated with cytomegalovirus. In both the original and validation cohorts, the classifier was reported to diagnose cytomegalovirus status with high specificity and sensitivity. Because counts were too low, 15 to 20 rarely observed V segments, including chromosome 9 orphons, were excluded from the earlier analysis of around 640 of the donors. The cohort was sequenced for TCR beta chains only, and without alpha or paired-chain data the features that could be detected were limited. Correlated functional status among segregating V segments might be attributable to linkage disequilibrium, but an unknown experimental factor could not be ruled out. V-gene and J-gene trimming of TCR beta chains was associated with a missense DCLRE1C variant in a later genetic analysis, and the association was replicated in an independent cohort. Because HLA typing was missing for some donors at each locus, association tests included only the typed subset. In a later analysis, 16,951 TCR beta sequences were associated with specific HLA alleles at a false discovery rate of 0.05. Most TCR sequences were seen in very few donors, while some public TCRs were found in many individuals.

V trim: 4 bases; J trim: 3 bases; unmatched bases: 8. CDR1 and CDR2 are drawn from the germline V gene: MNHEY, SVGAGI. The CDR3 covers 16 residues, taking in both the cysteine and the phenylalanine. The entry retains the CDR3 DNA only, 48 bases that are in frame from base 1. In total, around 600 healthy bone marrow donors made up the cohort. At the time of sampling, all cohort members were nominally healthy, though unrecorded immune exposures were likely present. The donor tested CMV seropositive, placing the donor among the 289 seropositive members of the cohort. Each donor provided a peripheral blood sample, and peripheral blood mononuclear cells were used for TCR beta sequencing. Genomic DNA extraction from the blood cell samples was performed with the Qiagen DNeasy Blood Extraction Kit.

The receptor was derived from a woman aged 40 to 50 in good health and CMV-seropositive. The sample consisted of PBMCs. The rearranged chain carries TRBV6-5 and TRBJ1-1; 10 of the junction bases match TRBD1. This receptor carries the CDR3 CASSSSTGTGDTEAFF. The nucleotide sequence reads TGTGCCAGCAGTTCGAGTACCGGGACAGGGGACACTGAAGCTTTCTTT.